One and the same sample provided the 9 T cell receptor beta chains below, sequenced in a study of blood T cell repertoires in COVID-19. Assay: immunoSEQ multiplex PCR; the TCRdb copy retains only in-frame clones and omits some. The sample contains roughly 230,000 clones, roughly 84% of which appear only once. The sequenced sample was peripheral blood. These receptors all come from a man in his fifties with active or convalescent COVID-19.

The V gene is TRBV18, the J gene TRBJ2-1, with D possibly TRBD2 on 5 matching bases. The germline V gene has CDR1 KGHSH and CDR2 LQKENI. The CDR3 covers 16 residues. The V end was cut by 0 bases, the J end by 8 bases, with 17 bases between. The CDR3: CASSPPYETTRDEQFF. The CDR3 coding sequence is TGTGCCAGCTCACCACCTTATGAAACAACGAGGGATGAGCAGTTCTTC.

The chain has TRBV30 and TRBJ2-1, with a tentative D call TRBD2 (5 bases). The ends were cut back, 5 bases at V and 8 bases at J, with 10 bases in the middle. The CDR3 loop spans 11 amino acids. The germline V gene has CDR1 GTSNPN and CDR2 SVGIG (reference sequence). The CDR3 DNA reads TGTGCCTGGCGGAGGTCCGATGAGCAGTTCTTC. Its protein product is CAWRRSDEQFF.

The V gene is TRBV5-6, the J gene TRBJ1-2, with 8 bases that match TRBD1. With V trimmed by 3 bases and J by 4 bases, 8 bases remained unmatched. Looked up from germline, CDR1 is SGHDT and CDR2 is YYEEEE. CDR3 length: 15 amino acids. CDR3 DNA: TGTGCCAGCAGCTCCCGGACAGGGAACACCTATGGCTACACCTTC. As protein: CASSSRTGNTYGYTF.

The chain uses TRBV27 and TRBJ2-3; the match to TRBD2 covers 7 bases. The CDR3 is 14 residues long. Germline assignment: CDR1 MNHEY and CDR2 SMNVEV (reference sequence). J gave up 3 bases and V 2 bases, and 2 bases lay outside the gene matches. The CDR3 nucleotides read TGTGCCAGCAGTTTACGGCGGGGGACAGATACGCAGTATTTT. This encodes CASSLRRGTDTQYF.

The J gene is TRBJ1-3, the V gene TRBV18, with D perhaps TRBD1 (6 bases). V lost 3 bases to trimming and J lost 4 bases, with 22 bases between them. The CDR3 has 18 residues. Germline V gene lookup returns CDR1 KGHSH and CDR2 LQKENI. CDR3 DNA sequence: TGTGCCAGCTCACCCCTAGGTGGGGGCACGTCGCCCGGAAACACCATATATTTT. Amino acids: CASSPLGGGTSPGNTIYF.

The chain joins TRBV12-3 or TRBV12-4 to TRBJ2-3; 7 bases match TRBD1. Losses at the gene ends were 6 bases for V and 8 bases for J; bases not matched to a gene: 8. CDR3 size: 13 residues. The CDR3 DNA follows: TGTGCCAGCAGCCCGACAGGGTTAGTTACGCAGTATTTT. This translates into CASSPTGLVTQYF.

The CDR3: CAWSGGSSYNSPLHF. CDR3 DNA: TGTGCCTGGAGTGGGGGCAGCTCCTATAATTCACCCCTCCACTTT. The chain employs TRBV30 and TRBJ1-6; D is perhaps TRBD1 (5 bases). The CDR3 contains 15 residues. Trimming took off 1 base at V and 0 bases at J, with 7 bases between the two ends. Germline V gene data show CDR1 as GTSNPN and CDR2 as SVGIG (reference sequence).

The CDR3 region has the DNA TGTGCCAGCAGCCCATCTAGCGGGGGCACCTACAATGAGCAGTTCTTC. Protein sequence: CASSPSSGGTYNEQFF. The V gene is TRBV7-3, the J gene TRBJ2-1; TRBD2 agrees at 10 bases. V was pared by 5 bases and J by 2 bases, with 6 bases of the junction left unmatched. The CDR3 has 16 residues. Germline CDR1 SGHTA, CDR2 FQGTGA.

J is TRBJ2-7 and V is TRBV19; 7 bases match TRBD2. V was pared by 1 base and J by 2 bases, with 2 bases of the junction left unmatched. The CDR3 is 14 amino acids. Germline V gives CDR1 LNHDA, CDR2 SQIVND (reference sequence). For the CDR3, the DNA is TGTGCCAGTAGTATAGTTGCGGGAGCCTACGAGCAGTACTTC. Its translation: CASSIVAGAYEQYF.